This T cell receptor beta chain was identified during a study of cytomegalovirus exposure and HLA in healthy donors (dated by TCRdb to the late 2010s). Regarding the study in general: In an earlier analysis of some 610 of the donors, approximately 260 Gb of sequence data and 90 million to 120 million unique TCR beta sequences from roughly 190 million T cells were reported. In a later genetic analysis, genome-wide SNP genotypes for about 55% of the 666 donors were used, and that subset was treated as a discovery cohort. Rather than using new phenotypic data, the later analysis identified candidate immune exposures from TCR beta sequences and from how often those sequences occurred across donors. Among roughly 400 genotyped donors of the cohort, an average of roughly 240,000 unique TCR beta nucleotide sequences were sequenced per donor, around 18% of them non-productive. HLA typing covered class I and class II loci at four-digit resolution. Donor age, sex, ethnicity and CMV serostatus were compiled alongside the repertoire data. To predict cytomegalovirus infection status, the study brought together high-throughput TCR immunosequencing, statistical association of individual TCRs with disease status, and machine learning. All discovery cohort repertoires had been generated using a single sequencing platform. In a later analysis, previously published TCR beta repertoires from 500 to 750 donors were re-analyzed and high-resolution HLA genotyping was added so that TCR occurrence patterns could be studied. The aim of the study was to test whether cataloging public T cell receptors could identify signatures of past pathogen exposure. A handful of DR-DQ haplotypes were handled as single units for association and clustering because linkage in the cohort was strong. The study used immunosequencing to profile the T cell repertoires of under 700 subjects and linked those repertoires to cytomegalovirus serostatus. Among the approximately 400 genotyped donors, roughly 80% belonged to the genetic ancestry cluster associated with self-reported Caucasian donors. An earlier analysis of 587 of the donors used high-throughput TCR beta sequencing to judge whether each TCR beta V gene segment behaved as functional or pseudogenic. An early release covering approximately 600 HLA-typed donors comprised approximately 300 gigabases of sequencing data and roughly 86 million unique TCR sequences. In addition to the first cohort of approximately 670 subjects, a separate validation cohort of approximately 110 different subjects was used. Typing coverage differed by locus: A, B, C, DRB1 and DQB1 were typed in roughly 629-630 donors, DQA1 in 522, DPA1 in around 610, and DPB1 in around 490.

The library was produced with the immunoSEQ multiplex PCR assay. A mixture of 60 forward primers for TCR Vbeta segments and 13 reverse primers for TCR Jbeta segments was used in the multiplex PCR. Amplification of the CDR3 region of rearranged TCR beta genes was performed with a multiplex PCR assay on genomic DNA. Amplified TCR beta libraries were sequenced as 87-base-pair reads on the Illumina HiSeq System. Regarding the original processing steps: In a later analysis, tens of millions of unique TCR beta chains were counted across the roughly 670 repertoires, and around 10 million of these chains were shared by at least two donors. Raw reads were error-corrected and collapsed into unique sequences by a nearest-neighbor algorithm in which closely related sequences were merged to remove PCR and sequencing errors. V, D and J gene segments were assigned by aligning CDR3 sequences to IMGT reference sequences. For a sequence to be retained, a match of at least six nucleotides to both a V gene segment and a J gene segment was required. A rearrangement was called productive if the CDR3 had no stop codons and remained in frame with V and J, and every other rearrangement was called non-productive. CDR3 was defined by IMGT convention, running from the second conserved V-encoded cysteine to the conserved J-encoded phenylalanine. The earlier analysis of approximately 500 of the donors excluded sequences that lacked an unambiguous match to a single V gene segment. In an earlier analysis of some 590 of the donors, a V segment was called functional when productive rearrangements were above 56.7%, and segregating when the standard deviation between donors exceeded 5%. A statistical classification framework was built for diagnosing cytomegalovirus status from the catalog of TCR beta chain sequences. In a later analysis, V and J genes were assigned by comparing TCR nucleotide sequences against IMGT/GENE-DB human TR gene sequences. A later analysis assigned CDR3 sequences and most-parsimonious VDJ recombination scenarios with the TCRdist pipeline. In a later analysis, every TCR beta chain was defined by the combination of its CDR3 amino acid sequence and its V-gene family, and reads without a unique V-gene family were dropped. A later analysis removed 500 to 600 highly shared, low-generation-probability nucleotide sequences to deal with suspected cross-contamination and a sequencing artifact. A later analysis calculated a clonal expansion index for each public chain from normalized within-repertoire ranks of inferred template counts. Generation probabilities in a later analysis came from a VDJ recombination model fitted to out-of-frame rearrangements, and those results were checked against IGoR. In a later analysis, hypergeometric tests were used to score TCR-TCR, TCR-HLA and TCR-CMV co-occurrence, with a repertoire-size bias correction applied to TCR pairs. To estimate false discovery rates, a later analysis permuted the HLA or CMV assignments 20 times. In a later analysis, co-occurring TCRs were grouped using DBSCAN, and TCRdist sequence similarity was added for clustering within HLA-allele-positive subsets. Repertoires with fewer than 30,000 or more than 120,000 public chains, plus five repertoires with anomalous nucleotide sharing, were excluded from co-occurrence clustering. Sourced from immuneACCESS, this table was stored by TCRdb with only in-frame sequences that have V and J called. A share of the clones is absent; for the studies checked, an unresolved V gene accounts for under half, and the remainder has no known explanation. V and J calls and clone size are those listed in that table; D and trimming were worked out from the DNA. Recorded for this sample are approximately 300,000 clones; 80% to 90% of them occurred a single time. The ten largest make up about 2% of the sample.

The cohort consisted of 600 to 700 healthy bone marrow donors. At the time of sampling, all cohort members were nominally healthy, though unrecorded immune exposures were likely present. The donor was CMV seropositive and belonged to the group of about 290 seropositive cohort members. A peripheral blood sample was provided by each donor, and peripheral blood mononuclear cells were used for TCR beta sequencing. Genomic DNA extraction from the blood cell samples was performed with the Qiagen DNeasy Blood Extraction Kit. As to this clone: This receptor's antigen is unknown. No base-level quality is on record; no much larger clone is a single base apart.

There are 18 amino acids in the CDR3, from cysteine to phenylalanine inclusive. Of all the DNA, just the CDR3 is kept, 54 bases in frame from base 1. Compared with germline, V lacks 0 bases and J lacks 4 bases; bases without a gene match: 14. CDR1 and CDR2 are drawn from the germline V gene: SGHTA, FQGNSA. Paper-wide results and their limitations: A later genetic analysis associated a missense DCLRE1C variant with V-gene and J-gene trimming of TCR beta chains, and an independent cohort replicated the association. In vitro tests confirmed that a few of the cytomegalovirus-associated TCR beta chains recognize cytomegalovirus antigens. The 87-base-pair reads could not distinguish some IMGT-functional V segments, including TRBV6-2 and TRBV6-3, so those segments were excluded. Most TCR sequences were observed very rarely across donors, whereas some public TCRs were present in many individuals. According to a later genetic analysis, donors in an Asian-associated ancestry cluster had fewer N-insertions in productive TCRs than the approximately 700-donor mean. In a later analysis, TCR association rates were found to vary across HLA loci, with the most associated TCRs seen for DRB1 alleles and the fewest for HLA-C alleles. Presence/absence analyses assumed roughly uniform sequencing depth across donors, an assumption that may not hold. According to a later analysis, most CMV-associated TCR beta chains appeared to be HLA-restricted, and the HLA associations seemed to be driven largely by CMV exposure. A further reported finding was that TCR beta sequences accurately predicted the HLA-A and HLA-B alleles for most subjects in the first cohort. In both the original and validation cohorts, the classifier was reported to diagnose cytomegalovirus status with high specificity and sensitivity. Compared with equally common non-associated chains, HLA-associated TCR beta chains in a later analysis were more clonally expanded and had lower generation probabilities. CMV serostatus was the only immune exposure information available for the cohort. In an earlier analysis of 587 of the donors, most TCR beta V segments appeared in productive rearrangements about 90% or about 30% of the time, broadly matching IMGT annotations. In a later analysis, 15,000 to 20,000 TCR beta sequences were associated with specific HLA alleles at a false discovery rate of 0.05. Because some donors lacked HLA typing at each locus, the association tests relied only on the typed subset. A total of 150 or so TCR beta chains were listed by the study as associated with cytomegalovirus. A group of highly shared sequence variants was considered likely to be a technical artifact of the sequencing pipeline. Linkage disequilibrium might explain the correlated functional status among segregating V segments, but an unknown experimental factor could not be ruled out. Because counts were too low, about 18 rarely observed V segments, including chromosome 9 orphons, were left out of the earlier analysis of approximately 500 of the donors. It was suggested by the authors that the approach could potentially be generalized to other disease states and immunological phenotypes. A later analysis reported that several top co-occurrence clusters appeared linked to parvovirus B19, influenza, CMV and Epstein-Barr virus. Assigning TCR associations to individual alleles was difficult when HLA alleles, especially DR and DQ, strongly co-occurred. This cohort had only TCR beta chains sequenced, and the lack of alpha or paired-chain data limited which features could be detected.

The V gene is TRBV7-2 and the J gene is TRBJ2-7, with 8 junctional bases fitting TRBD2. The receptor was isolated from a woman aged 40 to 49 in good health and CMV-seropositive. Sequencing was performed on PBMCs. The sequenced DNA is TGTGCCAGCAGCTTAGCCGCTAGCGGGTTATCTTCGGTGTACGAGCAGTACTTC. Its translation is CASSLAASGLSSVYEQYF.